The 15 T cell receptor beta chains below all came from one sample that was sequenced in a study of regulatory and conventional T cells in RAG deficiency. TCRdb's table, derived via immunoSEQ multiplex PCR, lists solely in-frame clones and lacks some. The data hold approximately 28,000 clones, with nearly 95% observed a single time. Conventional CD4+ T cells were sorted from blood as CD25-low CD127-high cells. These data are also associated with another study on regulatory T cells. This second report adds: Primers: 52 TRBV forward and 13 TRBJ reverse.

Sequencing was performed on CD25- CD4+ T cells sorted from blood. The source is a human donor in good health.

The V and J genes are TRBV29-1 and TRBJ1-6; D not certain. CDR1 and CDR2 (germline): SQVTM, ANQGSEA. This CDR3 region has 13 residues. Trimming removed 4 bases at V and 9 bases at J, with 13 bases between. As DNA, the CDR3 is TGCAGCGTTGGCCAGTCGCGGGGTTCACCCCTCCACTTT. Translated: CSVGQSRGSPLHF.

On this clone: A read error may produce the germline difference seen at one junction end. Other nucleotide sequences from this sample produce the same CDR3. The rearrangement joins TRBV9 to TRBJ2-1; D possibly corresponds to TRBD1 (7 bases). The CDR3 length is 16 residues. CDR1 SGDLS and CDR2 YYNGEE come from the germline V gene. CDR3 DNA: TGCGCCAGCAGGGGGGCCGTCCGCAGCTCCTACAATGAGCAGTTCTTC. It is translated as CASRGAVRSSYNEQFF.

This clone has only one observation. The gene calls are TRBV6-6 and TRBJ2-5; TRBD1 agrees at 7 bases. The germline CDR1 and CDR2 sequences are MNHNY and SVGAGI (reference sequence). J lost 1 base, V lost 7 bases, and 0 bases had no gene match. The CDR3 covers 12 residues. The CDR3 DNA reads TGTGCCAGCACAGGGGGCCAAGAGACCCAGTACTTC. It specifies CASTGGQETQYF.

V usage is TRBV27 and J usage is TRBJ2-5; 14 bases line up with TRBD2. CDR1 MNHEY and CDR2 SMNVEV come from the germline V gene (reference sequence). With V trimmed by 5 bases and J by 0 bases, 8 bases remained unmatched. This CDR3 has 18 residues. CDR3 sequence reads: CASSTGTSGGINQETQYF. The CDR3 DNA sequence: TGTGCCAGCAGTACCGGGACTAGCGGGGGAATAAACCAAGAGACCCAGTACTTC.

The gene calls are TRBV7-3 and TRBJ2-3; 7 bases are a match to TRBD2. CDR1 SGHTA and CDR2 FQGTGA come from the germline V gene. The trim removed 2 bases at V and 10 bases at J, leaving 0 bases unmatched. This CDR3 contains 11 residues. This CDR3 is CASSLGRAQYF. CDR3 sequence (DNA): TGTGCCAGCAGCTTAGGGAGGGCGCAGTATTTT.

The chain combines TRBV2 with TRBJ2-1; D unresolved. The CDR3 runs 15 residues. Germline lookup yields CDR1 SNHLY and CDR2 FYNNEI. Trimming removed 1 base at V and 0 bases at J, with 7 bases between. The CDR3 bases are TGTGCCAGCAGTGAAGACTGGAGCTCCTACAATGAGCAGTTCTTC. It is translated as CASSEDWSSYNEQFF.

This chain uses TRBV28 with TRBJ2-7; no definite D call. Germline lookup yields CDR1 MDHEN and CDR2 SYDVKM. V was shortened by 7 bases and J by 4 bases, with 11 bases between the two germline ends. The CDR3 spans 12 residues. CDR3 region: CASTLGSYEQYF. CDR3 DNA: TGTGCCAGCACCCTAGGAAGTTACGAGCAGTACTTC.

This chain uses TRBV19 with TRBJ1-2, with D tentatively TRBD1 (6 bases). This CDR3 region has 14 residues. Germline CDR1 is LNHDA and CDR2 is SQIVND (reference sequence). Trimming cost V 6 bases and J 2 bases, with 13 bases left between them. The CDR3 nucleotides are TGTGCCAGTAGACGAAGCGGACAGAACTATGGCTACACCTTC. Translated: CASRRSGQNYGYTF.

V is TRBV6-4 and J is TRBJ1-4; 8 bases are a match to TRBD1. The CDR3 loop spans 14 amino acids. The germline V gene encodes CDR1 MRHNA and CDR2 SNTAGT. The ends lost 6 bases at V and 0 bases at J; junction bases unmatched: 0. The CDR3 region has the DNA TGTGCCAGCAGGACAGGGGCAACTAATGAAAAACTGTTTTTT. This codes for CASRTGATNEKLFF.

The chain recombines TRBV18 with TRBJ1-1, with unresolved D. There are 15 residues in the CDR3. The germline V gene encodes CDR1 KGHSH and CDR2 LQKENI. V shed 2 bases and J shed 2 bases, with 12 bases lying between them. The CDR3 here is CASSPYRTENTEAFF. The CDR3 region has the DNA TGTGCCAGCTCACCATACCGGACTGAAAACACTGAAGCTTTCTTT.

This rearrangement joins TRBV5-6 to TRBJ1-2; TRBD1 matches 8 bases. J was trimmed by 0 bases and V by 5 bases; bases with no gene match: 6. The germline V gene encodes CDR1 SGHDT and CDR2 YYEEEE. This CDR3 contains 15 residues. CDR3 DNA: TGTGCCAGCAGGAGGACAGGGAACTCTAACTATGGCTACACCTTC. Amino acid sequence: CASRRTGNSNYGYTF.

The chain couples TRBV9 to TRBJ1-2, with D possibly being TRBD1 (6 bases). CDR3 length: 14 amino acids. V was clipped by 3 bases and J by 1 base, with 10 bases between them. Germline assignment: CDR1 SGDLS and CDR2 YYNGEE. CDR3 DNA: TGTGCCAGCAGCGGCGGACAGCTTAACTATGGCTACACCTTC. It specifies CASSGGQLNYGYTF.

This sequence joins TRBV6-5 and TRBJ2-5; D is undetermined. The CDR3 is 13 amino acids. Germline CDR1 MNHEY, CDR2 SVGAGI. Trimming shortened V by 6 bases and J by 1 base, and 9 bases separated the two germline ends. The CDR3 sequence: CASRGLVQETQYF. The CDR3 nucleotides are TGTGCCAGCAGGGGCTTGGTCCAAGAGACCCAGTACTTC.

V usage is TRBV5-1 and J usage is TRBJ2-3; D is unclear. In germline, CDR1 is SGHRS, CDR2 YFSETQ. CDR3 length: 15 residues. V dropped 1 base and J dropped 0 bases, with 9 bases sitting between them. The CDR3 protein is CASSLLSGSTDTQYF. DNA for the CDR3: TGCGCCAGCAGCTTGTTGTCAGGCAGCACAGATACGCAGTATTTT.

The chain couples TRBV4-2 to TRBJ2-1; TRBD2 agrees at 8 bases. The trim removed 1 base at V and 6 bases at J, leaving 5 bases unmatched. The CDR3 has 15 amino acids. CDR1 LGHNA and CDR2 YNFKEQ come from the germline V gene. The CDR3 sequence: CASSQVLAGSNEQFF. The CDR3, as DNA: TGTGCCAGCAGCCAAGTTCTAGCGGGTAGCAATGAGCAGTTCTTC.